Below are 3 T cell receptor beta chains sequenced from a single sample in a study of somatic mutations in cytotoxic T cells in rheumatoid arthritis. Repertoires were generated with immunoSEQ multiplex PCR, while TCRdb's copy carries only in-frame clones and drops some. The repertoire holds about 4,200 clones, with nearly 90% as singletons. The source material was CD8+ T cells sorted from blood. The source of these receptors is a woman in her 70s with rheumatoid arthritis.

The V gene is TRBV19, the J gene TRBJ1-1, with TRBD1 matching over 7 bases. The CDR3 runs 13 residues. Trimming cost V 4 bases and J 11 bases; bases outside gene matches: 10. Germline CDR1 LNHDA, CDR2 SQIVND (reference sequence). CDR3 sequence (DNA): TGTGCCAGTAGTACCTCCCTCAGGGGGACGGCTTTCTTT. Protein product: CASSTSLRGTAFF.

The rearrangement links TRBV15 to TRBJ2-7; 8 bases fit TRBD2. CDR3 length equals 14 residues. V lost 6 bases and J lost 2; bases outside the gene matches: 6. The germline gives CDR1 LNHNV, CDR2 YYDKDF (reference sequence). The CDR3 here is CATSYKRGPYEQYF. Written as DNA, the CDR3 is TGTGCCACCAGTTATAAGCGGGGGCCCTACGAGCAGTACTTC.

This chain's CDR3 is CASSDGDSRYEQYF. The CDR3 bases are TGTGCCAGCTCCGATGGGGACAGCCGATACGAGCAGTACTTC. This chain joins TRBV18 and TRBJ2-7; 7 nucleotides align to TRBD1. The CDR3 has 14 residues. Germline CDR1 and CDR2: KGHSH and LQKENI. The J segment lost 4 bases and the V segment lost 6 bases, leaving 9 bases of the junction unmatched. The entire variable domain, with the rest obtained from reference TRBV18 and TRBJ2-7, is as follows: NAGVMQNPRHLVRRRGQEARLRCSPMKGHSHVYWYRQLPEEGLKFMVYLQKENIIDESGMPKERFSAEFPKEGPSILRIQQVVRGDSAAYFCASSDGDSRYEQYFGPGTRLTVT.